Listed below are T cell receptor beta chains from one sample, sequenced in a study of cytomegalovirus exposure and HLA in healthy donors. TCRdb keeps only in-frame clones here, not all; method: immunoSEQ multiplex PCR. The sample records around 99,000 clones, around 70% being singletons. Sequencing was done on a sample of PBMCs. The source is a woman aged 70-85 years in good health and CMV-seropositive. Each CDR3 is given without its conserved first and last residue. D genes are given only for firm matches. Rows may omit the clone size; those that give it use once, few, many or a size class.

J gene,V gene,D gene,clone size,CDR3 protein
TRBJ2-1,TRBV5-4,-,-,ASSRGGGSYNEQF
TRBJ2-3,TRBV2,TRBD2,few,ASRELAGEEQY
TRBJ2-7,TRBV6-5,-,-,ASSHAEGEQY
TRBJ1-3,TRBV19,-,-,ASSLTADSSGNTIY
TRBJ1-3,TRBV10-3,TRBD1,few,AISGWTGEGSGNTIY
TRBJ2-1,TRBV20-1,-,-,SASGGPEGF
TRBJ1-2,TRBV6-5,-,-,ASSYFQGSYGYT
TRBJ1-4,TRBV30,TRBD1,few,AWSAQGVLNEKLF
TRBJ2-6,TRBV6-5,TRBD2,-,ASSYSGGPGANVLT
TRBJ1-1,TRBV18,TRBD1,-,ASSAGTGVYTEAF
TRBJ2-7,TRBV5-1,-,-,ASSSGTTYEQY
TRBJ2-5,TRBV7-2,TRBD2,-,ASSLLRGGRETQY
TRBJ2-3,TRBV18,-,-,ASSPNTVPDTQY
TRBJ2-2,TRBV12-5,TRBD1,-,ASGNLRGLVAGELF
TRBJ1-1,TRBV10-3,TRBD1,-,ATETGGVAEAF
TRBJ2-7,TRBV5-1,-,-,ASNPDGATYEQY
TRBJ2-6,TRBV7-9,-,-,ASSLDFSSGANVLT
TRBJ2-3,TRBV15,-,-,ATGAADTQY
TRBJ2-7,TRBV7-6,TRBD2,-,ASSGEGLAYEQY
TRBJ1-1,TRBV7-6,-,-,ASSLGGGENTEAF
TRBJ2-2,TRBV29-1,-,few,SADAGFGWEDTGELF
TRBJ1-2,TRBV4-1,-,few,ASSHPYSNYGYT